This is a list of T cell receptor beta chains from one sample in a study of T cell responses to AZD1222 COVID-19 vaccine. Profiling relied on immunoSEQ multiplex PCR, and the TCRdb table lists in-frame clones only, not all of them. The profile shows more than 60,000 clones, roughly 87% of them singletons. Here the sequenced sample was peripheral blood, taken 28 days after the second AZD1222 dose. These receptors were taken from an adult who received the AZD1222 COVID-19 vaccine. The CDR3 runs from the conserved cysteine through the conserved F or W. The order of the fields is CDR3 length, J gene, D gene, V gene, clone size, CDR3 protein, CDR3 DNA. The D gene is left open where the match is weak. Some rows have no size entry. The others give once, few or many, or a class for an expanded clone.

>14|TRBJ1-2|TRBD1|TRBV7-9|-
CASSSGQGDYGYTF
TGTGCCAGCAGCTCGGGGCAGGGGGACTATGGCTACACCTTC
>12|TRBJ1-6|-|TRBV19|-
CASSLVGGTLHF
TGTGCCAGTAGCCTGGTGGGAGGAACCCTCCACTTT
>13|TRBJ1-2|-|TRBV2|-
CASSTQGRYGYTF
TGTGCCAGCTCTACGCAGGGGAGGTATGGCTACACCTTC
>11|TRBJ1-1|-|TRBV14|-
CASSTRGEAFF
TGTGCCAGCAGCACCCGAGGAGAAGCTTTCTTT
>14|TRBJ1-1|TRBD1|TRBV7-8|-
CASSLSGTGTEAFF
TGTGCCAGCAGCTTATCGGGGACAGGGACTGAAGCTTTCTTT
>15|TRBJ1-1|-|TRBV5-6|once
CASNDQRGVNTEAFF
TGTGCCAGCAACGACCAAAGGGGCGTTAACACTGAAGCTTTCTTT
>14|TRBJ1-2|-|TRBV28|-
CASSSSTAPYGYTF
TGTGCCAGCAGTTCCTCGACAGCCCCCTATGGCTACACCTTC
>13|TRBJ1-1|-|TRBV7-3|-
CASSFLSNTEAFF
TGTGCCAGCAGCTTCCTATCGAACACTGAAGCTTTCTTT
>15|TRBJ1-5|-|TRBV4-1|-
CASSQDRRDNQPQHF
TGCGCCAGCAGCCAAGATCGGAGGGACAATCAGCCCCAGCATTTT
>13|TRBJ1-1|-|TRBV7-7|few
CASSRQMNTEAFF
TGTGCTAGCAGCCGTCAGATGAACACTGAAGCTTTCTTT
>13|TRBJ1-2|-|TRBV28|-
CASSPSVSYGYTF
TGTGCCAGCAGTCCCAGCGTTTCCTATGGCTACACCTTC
>11|TRBJ1-5|-|TRBV24-1|-
CATGEDQPQHF
TGTGCCACCGGAGAGGATCAGCCCCAGCATTTT
>14|TRBJ2-7|-|TRBV5-6|-
CASSLAPSSYEQYF
TGTGCCAGCAGCTTGGCCCCTAGCTCCTACGAGCAGTACTTC
>16|TRBJ1-6|-|TRBV5-8|-
CASSQDWGASHSPLHF
TGTGCCAGCAGCCAGGACTGGGGGGCTTCCCATTCACCCCTCCACTTT
>13|TRBJ1-1|-|TRBV10-1|once
CASSAGLDTEAFF
TGCGCCAGCAGTGCAGGGCTCGACACTGAAGCTTTCTTT
>14|TRBJ1-2|TRBD1|TRBV30|-
CAWSAVGGGYGYTF
TGTGCCTGGAGTGCGGTAGGGGGCGGCTATGGCTACACCTTC
>14|TRBJ2-2|-|TRBV2|-
CASSVTGGPGELFF
TGTGCCAGCAGTGTAACAGGTGGACCCGGGGAGCTGTTTTTT
>14|TRBJ1-5|-|TRBV19|-
CASSMRGGNQPQHF
TGTGCCAGTAGTATGAGGGGAGGGAATCAGCCCCAGCATTTT
>17|TRBJ1-2|-|TRBV21-1|-
CASSPFSRDRVDYGYTF
TGTGCCAGCAGCCCATTTTCTAGGGACAGGGTGGACTATGGCTACACCTTC
>14|TRBJ1-1|TRBD1|TRBV7-8|few
CASSSGQPNTEAFF
TGTGCCAGCAGCTCGGGACAGCCGAACACTGAAGCTTTCTTT
>15|TRBJ2-3|-|TRBV7-9|-
CASSLWADRTDTQYF
TGTGCCAGCAGCTTATGGGCAGATCGCACAGATACGCAGTATTTT
>15|TRBJ2-3|-|TRBV24-1|-
CATSDSGANLDTQYF
TGTGCCACCAGTGATTCGGGGGCGAATTTAGATACGCAGTATTTT
>14|TRBJ2-3|-|TRBV3-1/TRBV3-2|-
CASSQDRHSDTQYF
TGTGCCAGCAGCCAAGATCGCCATTCAGATACGCAGTATTTT
>15|TRBJ1-2|-|TRBV3-1/TRBV3-2|-
CASSLSGGPQGGYTF
TGTGCCAGCAGCCTTTCTGGGGGGCCCCAGGGCGGCTACACCTTC
>14|TRBJ1-5|TRBD1|TRBV2|-
CASGPGQGSQPQHF
TGTGCCAGCGGGCCGGGACAGGGTAGTCAGCCCCAGCATTTT
>12|TRBJ1-1|-|TRBV5-4|-
CASSLAGNEAFF
TGTGCCAGCAGCTTGGCAGGGAATGAAGCTTTCTTT
>13|TRBJ1-1|TRBD1|TRBV29-1|-
CSVSQGVGTEAFF
TGCAGCGTTTCACAGGGGGTCGGCACTGAAGCTTTCTTT
>16|TRBJ1-6|TRBD1|TRBV6-6|-
CASSYHPDRGDSPLHF
TGTGCCAGCAGTTACCACCCGGACAGGGGAGATTCACCCCTCCACTTT
>13|TRBJ2-3|-|TRBV5-1|once
CASSLGVADTQYF
TGCGCCAGCAGCTTGGGGGTCGCAGATACGCAGTATTTT
>15|TRBJ1-2|TRBD1|TRBV7-8|-
CASSSTGQGNYGYTF
TGTGCCAGCAGCTCAACCGGACAGGGGAACTATGGCTACACCTTC
>14|TRBJ2-3|-|TRBV9|-
CASSTRTGTDTQYF
TGTGCCAGCAGCACCAGGACTGGCACAGATACGCAGTATTTT
>16|TRBJ2-5|-|TRBV9|-
CASSVAGAGGGETQYF
TGTGCCAGCAGCGTAGCAGGAGCGGGTGGGGGAGAGACCCAGTACTTC
>14|TRBJ2-7|-|TRBV6-5|-
CASSSITGFYEQYF
TGTGCCAGCAGTTCCATAACAGGTTTCTACGAGCAGTACTTC
>13|TRBJ2-1|TRBD1|TRBV7-2|-
CASRRGQESEQFF
TGTGCCAGCAGACGGGGACAGGAGTCTGAGCAGTTCTTC
>16|TRBJ2-4|-|TRBV6-1|-
CASSAADGWGKNIQYF
TGTGCCAGCAGTGCCGCTGACGGATGGGGCAAAAACATTCAGTACTTC
>15|TRBJ2-2|-|TRBV6-5|-
CASSYSGGDTGELFF
TGTGCCAGCAGTTACTCGGGTGGGGACACCGGGGAGCTGTTTTTT
>14|TRBJ2-1|TRBD1|TRBV7-2|-
CASMDRGLVNEQFF
TGTGCCAGCATGGACAGGGGCTTGGTAAATGAGCAGTTCTTC
>15|TRBJ1-2|-|TRBV5-1|-
CASRRSLGGNYGYTF
TGCGCCAGCCGTAGGTCTTTGGGAGGGAACTATGGCTACACCTTC
>15|TRBJ2-1|TRBD2|TRBV11-2|-
CASSQTSGAHNEQFF
TGTGCCAGCAGCCAGACTAGCGGGGCACACAATGAGCAGTTCTTC
>14|TRBJ2-7|-|TRBV30|-
CAWSVGGAGYEQYF
TGTGCCTGGAGTGTGGGGGGGGCTGGCTACGAGCAGTACTTC
>17|TRBJ1-1|-|TRBV12-1|-
CASSFTTGGGPGTEAFF
TGTGCCAGCAGCTTCACGACTGGGGGAGGTCCGGGCACTGAAGCTTTCTTT
>14|TRBJ1-6|TRBD1|TRBV5-1|-
CASSLSGGKSPLHF
TGCGCCAGCAGCTTGTCAGGGGGCAAGTCACCCCTCCACTTT
>13|TRBJ1-1|TRBD1|TRBV14|-
CASSQAAGGQAFF
TGTGCCAGCAGCCAAGCGGCAGGGGGACAGGCTTTCTTT
>15|TRBJ2-3|-|TRBV25-1|once
CASSQTQGRTDTQYF
TGTGCCAGCAGCCAAACCCAGGGACGCACAGATACGCAGTATTTT
>16|TRBJ1-4|TRBD1|TRBV4-3|-
CASSQGSRTGNEKLFF
TGCGCCAGCAGCCAAGGGTCCAGGACAGGGAATGAAAAACTGTTTTTT
>14|TRBJ1-4|-|TRBV6-5|-
CASSRQPTNEKLFF
TGTGCCAGCAGCAGACAACCAACTAATGAAAAACTGTTTTTT
>15|TRBJ2-3|-|TRBV3-1/TRBV3-2|-
CASSQIQGTMDTQYF
TGTGCCAGCAGCCAAATACAGGGAACAATGGATACGCAGTATTTT
>16|TRBJ1-2|-|TRBV12-5|-
CASGLWYIGAYFGYTF
TGTGCTAGTGGTTTGTGGTACATAGGGGCGTATTTCGGCTACACCTTC
>12|TRBJ1-1|-|TRBV7-9|-
CASSPLRGEAFF
TGTGCCAGCAGCCCCCTGAGGGGTGAAGCTTTCTTT
>15|TRBJ1-6|TRBD1|TRBV30|-
CAWTILQGANSPLHF
TGTGCCTGGACTATCCTACAGGGGGCTAATTCACCCCTCCACTTT
>12|TRBJ1-2|-|TRBV2|-
CASSPQAYGYTF
TGTGCCAGCAGTCCACAGGCGTATGGCTACACCTTC
>16|TRBJ2-2|TRBD2|TRBV4-3|-
CASSLRTSPHTGELFF
TGCGCCAGCAGCCTCCGGACTAGCCCTCACACCGGGGAGCTGTTTTTT
>16|TRBJ2-7|-|TRBV3-1/TRBV3-2|-
CASSPKPGAVPYEQYF
TGTGCCAGCAGCCCTAAACCGGGGGCGGTACCCTACGAGCAGTACTTC
>13|TRBJ1-4|-|TRBV20-1|-
CSASGRGGEKLFF
TGCAGTGCTAGTGGCAGGGGAGGCGAAAAACTGTTTTTT
>13|TRBJ1-2|-|TRBV6-1|-
CASSETTVYGYTF
TGTGCCAGCAGTGAGACGACAGTCTATGGCTACACCTTC